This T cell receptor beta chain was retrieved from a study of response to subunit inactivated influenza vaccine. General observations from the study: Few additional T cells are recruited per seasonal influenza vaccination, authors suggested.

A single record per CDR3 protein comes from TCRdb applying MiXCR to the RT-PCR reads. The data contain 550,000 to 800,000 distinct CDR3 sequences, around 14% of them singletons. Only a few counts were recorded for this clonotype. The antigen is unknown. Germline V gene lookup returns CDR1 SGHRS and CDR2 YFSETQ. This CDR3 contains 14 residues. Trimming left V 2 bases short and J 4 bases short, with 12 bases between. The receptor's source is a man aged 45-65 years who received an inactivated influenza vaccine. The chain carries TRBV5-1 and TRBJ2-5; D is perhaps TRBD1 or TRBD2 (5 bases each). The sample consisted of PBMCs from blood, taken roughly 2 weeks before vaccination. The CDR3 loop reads CASSFGDEGETQYF. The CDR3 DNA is TGCGCCAGCAGCTTCGGGGACGAAGGAGAGACCCAGTACTTC.